This TCR beta chain was sequenced in a study of shared clonotypes between healthy human individuals. Findings of the study overall: There were few donors, and this limited the genetic and exposure-history diversity represented.

Only in-frame clones appear in the TCRdb table, and some are missing; sequencing was by immunoSEQ multiplex PCR. The sample has some 2,100,000 clones, 85% to 95% seen once; the top ten hold roughly 1.7%. This CDR3 has 13 amino acids. V was shortened by 6 bases and J by 3 bases, with 12 bases between the two germline ends. From germline, CDR1 is MNHNY and CDR2 SVGAGI (reference sequence). Comments on this clone: Its specificity is unknown.

Naive CD8 isolation took CD45RO-negative cells positively selected for CCR7 and excluded terminally differentiated effector memory CD45RA+ cells. This chain links TRBV6-6 with TRBJ2-7; the D is unclear. The receptor's source is a man in his late teens or twenties in good health. Some clones in this sample may be carry-over from other donors' samples. The material sequenced was naive CD8+ T cells from PBMCs. The CDR3 loop reads CASSLDANYEQYF. CDR3 bases: TGTGCCAGCAGCCTGGACGCCAACTACGAGCAGTACTTC.